What follows are 23 T cell receptor beta chains derived from one specimen sequenced in a study of T cell responses to AZD1222 COVID-19 vaccine. Profiling relied on immunoSEQ multiplex PCR, and the TCRdb table lists in-frame clones only, not all of them. The sample has some 50,000 clones, approximately 86% seen once. The input for sequencing was peripheral blood, taken on day 0 of AZD1222 vaccination. The receptors shown here come from an adult in good health.

The genes are TRBV12-3 or TRBV12-4 and TRBJ1-4; D is ambiguous. Trimming shortened V by 5 bases and J by 4 bases, and 8 bases separated the two germline ends. This CDR3 contains 13 residues. The CDR3 DNA sequence: TGTGCCAGCAGTCCTGGGAATAATGAAAAACTGTTTTTT. Its translation: CASSPGNNEKLFF.

The V gene is TRBV19, the J gene TRBJ2-1; TRBD2 matches 10 bases. CDR1 LNHDA and CDR2 SQIVND come from the germline V gene (reference sequence). V dropped 7 bases and J dropped 5; count of bases not matched to a gene: 5. This CDR3 has 14 amino acids. The CDR3 loop reads CASKGLALNNEQFF. As DNA, the CDR3 is TGTGCCAGTAAGGGACTAGCGCTAAACAATGAGCAGTTCTTC.

The chain carries TRBV7-9 and TRBJ2-7, with D possibly matching TRBD1 (6 bases). CDR1 is SEHNR and CDR2 is FQNEAQ in the germline V gene (reference sequence). Trimming pared 1 base from V and 0 bases from J, leaving 13 bases between. The CDR3 is 16 amino acids. The CDR3 loop reads CASSLGMGAVSYEQYF. The CDR3 nucleotides read TGTGCCAGCAGCTTAGGAATGGGGGCAGTCTCCTACGAGCAGTACTTC.

This clone showed up just a few times. The chain couples TRBV6-1 to TRBJ2-3; tentative D call: TRBD1 (5 bases). The V gene lost 4 bases and the J gene lost 1 base, with 18 bases spanning the gap. This CDR3 has 17 amino acids. Germline V lookup: CDR1 MNHNS, CDR2 SASEGT. The CDR3, as DNA: TGTGCCAGCAGTGCGCGCTGGGGCCAAGGGCGCACAGATACGCAGTATTTT. Protein sequence: CASSARWGQGRTDTQYF.

V is TRBV7-6 and J is TRBJ2-7, with D tentatively TRBD1 (6 bases). V was cut by 0 bases and J by 0 bases, with 12 bases left in between. In germline, CDR1 is SGHVS, CDR2 FNYEAQ. CDR3 length equals 16 residues. The CDR3 region is CASSLAYSDSSYEQYF. CDR3 sequence (DNA): TGTGCCAGCAGCTTAGCCTACTCGGACAGCTCCTACGAGCAGTACTTC.

V gene TRBV28 combines with J gene TRBJ2-7, with no clear D. The V gene lost 6 bases and the J gene lost 0 bases, with 9 bases spanning the gap. Germline loops: CDR1 MDHEN, CDR2 SYDVKM. The CDR3 is 13 residues long. In DNA form, the CDR3 reads TGTGCCAGCAGGTCCCTAGTCTCCTACGAGCAGTACTTC. Its protein product is CASRSLVSYEQYF.

This clone was observed a handful of times. The rearrangement links TRBV4-3 to TRBJ1-5; D remains unclear. V was clipped by 2 bases and J by 6 bases, with 14 bases between them. This CDR3 region has 15 residues. Per germline, CDR1 LGHNA and CDR2 YSLEER. CDR3 sequence (DNA): TGCGCCAGCAGCCAAAATATGGCTTTAGGTCAGCCCCAGCATTTT. This codes for CASSQNMALGQPQHF.

The genes are TRBV30 and TRBJ2-7; unclear D gene. Germline CDR1 is GTSNPN and CDR2 is SVGIG (reference sequence). V was shortened by 2 bases and J by 6 bases, with 8 bases between the two germline ends. CDR3 length: 11 amino acids. CDR3 sequence reads: CAWSSTREQYF. The CDR3 region has the DNA TGTGCCTGGAGTTCAACCCGCGAGCAGTACTTC.

Here the CDR3 reads CASSQQLLSPLHF. For the CDR3, the DNA is TGTGCCAGCAGCCAACAACTCCTCTCACCCCTCCACTTT. The chain couples TRBV3-1 (or the pseudogene TRBV3-2) to TRBJ1-6, with D unclear. V lost 2 bases, J lost 10 bases, and 9 bases lay in between. There are 13 residues in the CDR3. The germline gives CDR1 LGHDT, CDR2 YNNKEL (reference sequence).

The gene calls are TRBV9 and TRBJ1-2; D is possibly TRBD1 (6 bases). This CDR3 is 15 amino acids long. Germline assignment: CDR1 SGDLS and CDR2 YYNGEE. V gave up 4 bases and J gave up 5 bases, with 18 bases separating them. CDR3 protein: CASSKGGGTGYGYTF. Here the CDR3 DNA reads TGTGCCAGCAGCAAAGGGGGTGGGACCGGATATGGCTACACCTTC.

The chain couples TRBV28 to TRBJ1-2; TRBD1 might be the D (5 bases). The CDR3 loop spans 12 amino acids. Trimming pared 7 bases from V and 4 bases from J, leaving 10 bases between. The germline gives CDR1 MDHEN, CDR2 SYDVKM. CDR3 in amino acids: CASTTGSYGYTF. Here the CDR3 DNA reads TGTGCCAGCACCACAGGAAGCTATGGCTACACCTTC.

This rearrangement joins TRBV5-1 to TRBJ1-5; 9 bases match TRBD1. Germline CDR1 SGHRS, CDR2 YFSETQ. The V gene end was trimmed by 0 bases and the J gene end by 8 bases; junction bases not matched to a gene: 6. The CDR3 covers 15 residues. The DNA of the CDR3 is TGCGCCAGCAGCTTGGGGGACAGGGCCGGGGAGCCCCAGCATTTT. This gives the protein CASSLGDRAGEPQHF.

This clone was picked up one time. The V and J genes are TRBV29-1 and TRBJ1-4; D unresolved. The CDR3 is 14 amino acids. Germline values: CDR1 SQVTM, CDR2 ANQGSEA. V lost 0 bases and J 7 bases, leaving 12 bases between the germline ends. The DNA for the CDR3 is TGCAGCGTTGAAGACCCAAACCAAGGTGAAAAACTGTTTTTT. Protein: CSVEDPNQGEKLFF.

This clone was found once. The V gene is TRBV3-1 (or the pseudogene TRBV3-2), the J gene TRBJ1-4; 9 bases line up with TRBD1. Germline CDR1 is LGHDT and CDR2 is YNNKEL (reference sequence). The CDR3 has 14 residues. V shed 1 base and J 7 bases; nucleotides not matched to a gene: 1. The CDR3 nucleotides are TGTGCCAGCAGCCAAGGGACAGGGGCTGAAAAACTGTTTTTT. Translated, it gives CASSQGTGAEKLFF.

CDR3 residues: CASSLSGHATNEKLFF. CDR3 bases: TGTGCCAGCAGCCTAAGTGGACACGCAACTAATGAAAAACTGTTTTTT. The rearrangement joins TRBV7-2 to TRBJ1-4; a weak D match, TRBD1 (5 bases). V lost 5 bases, J lost 0 bases, and 13 bases lay in between. The CDR3 has 16 amino acids. The germline gives CDR1 SGHTA, CDR2 FQGNSA.

This clone turned up a few times. The chain employs TRBV4-1 and TRBJ2-5; 7 bases agree with TRBD2. The CDR3 runs 16 residues. The ends lost 4 bases at V and 1 base at J; junction bases unmatched: 9. CDR1 is MGHRA and CDR2 is YSYEKL in the germline V gene. Here the CDR3 DNA reads TGCGCCAGCAGCCCTACCCAAGGACTAGGCCAAGAGACCCAGTACTTC. As protein: CASSPTQGLGQETQYF.

CDR3 amino acids: CASSSHSGWAETQYF. As DNA, the CDR3 is TGTGCCAGCAGCTCTCACAGTGGTTGGGCGGAGACCCAGTACTTC. The genes are TRBV11-2 and TRBJ2-5; unclear D gene. The V end lost 4 bases, the J end lost 5 bases, and 17 bases lay between the germline ends. The CDR3 totals 15 residues. The germline CDR1 and CDR2 sequences are SGHAT and FQNNGV.

This clone showed up just a few times. This chain connects TRBV19 to TRBJ1-5, with TRBD1 as a possible D gene (5 bases). CDR1 and CDR2 (germline): LNHDA, SQIVND (reference sequence). The V and J ends lost 2 bases and 0 bases respectively, with 17 bases between them. CDR3 length: 18 residues. The CDR3 loop reads CASSIIGDGYPSNQPQHF. CDR3 sequence (DNA): TGTGCCAGTAGTATAATAGGGGACGGCTATCCTAGCAATCAGCCCCAGCATTTT.

The chain uses TRBV6-1 and TRBJ1-2, with D perhaps TRBD1 (6 bases). The germline V gene encodes CDR1 MNHNS and CDR2 SASEGT. The CDR3 consists of 15 residues. V lost 3 bases and J lost 3, with 14 bases in between. In DNA form, the CDR3 reads TGTGCCAGCAGTGACGGGACACTGGATCACTATGGCTACACCTTC. It specifies CASSDGTLDHYGYTF.

This clone was observed a single time. This chain uses TRBV12-5 with TRBJ2-7; a possible D gene is TRBD2 (6 bases). Between the trimmed V and J ends, which lost 6 bases and 2 bases, there was a span of 11 bases. The CDR3 covers 13 residues. Germline V CDR1 and CDR2: LGHNT, FRNRAP. The CDR3 DNA is TGTGCTAGTGGGCCCGGGAGTACCTACGAGCAGTACTTC. It yields the protein CASGPGSTYEQYF.

This chain uses TRBV7-2 with TRBJ2-3; D gene uncertain. The CDR3 runs 15 residues. Germline CDR1 reads SGHTA; CDR2 reads FQGNSA. V gave up 2 bases and J gave up 3 bases, with 12 bases separating them. The CDR3 sequence: CASSLTWAQTDTQYF. CDR3 DNA sequence: TGTGCCAGCAGCTTAACTTGGGCTCAAACAGATACGCAGTATTTT.

This chain links TRBV5-4 with TRBJ2-1, with 11 bases that match TRBD2. CDR1 SGHNT and CDR2 YYREEE come from the germline V gene (reference sequence). Trimming took 6 bases from V and 0 from J; bases not matched to a gene: 8. The CDR3 consists of 17 residues. CDR3: CASKGLAEYSSYNEQFF. For the CDR3, the DNA is TGTGCCAGCAAGGGACTAGCGGAATATTCCTCCTACAATGAGCAGTTCTTC.

This chain joins TRBV28 and TRBJ1-6; 10 bases match TRBD1. The V gene's germline CDR1 is MDHEN and CDR2 SYDVKM. The CDR3 is made up of 15 amino acids. V lost 2 bases, J lost 10 bases, and 5 bases stayed unmatched. CDR3 residues: CASSLPGTGESPLHF. CDR3 sequence (DNA): TGTGCCAGCAGTTTACCGGGGACAGGGGAGTCACCCCTCCACTTT.